One sample yielded the 23 T cell receptor beta chains listed below, sequenced in a study of T cell responses to AZD1222 COVID-19 vaccine. Here immunoSEQ multiplex PCR was the method, and the copy in TCRdb shows in-frame clones only, minus some. Of around 150,000 clones listed, 90% are singletons. Sequences were derived from peripheral blood, sampled on day 0 of AZD1222 vaccination. The receptors were sampled from an adult in good health.

This CDR3 is CASSFQTETASYEQFF. The CDR3 bases are TGTGCCAGCAGTTTCCAAACCGAGACGGCTAGCTATGAGCAGTTCTTC. The chain employs TRBV27 and TRBJ2-1; maybe TRBD2 (5 bases). The CDR3 covers 16 residues. Germline CDR1 is MNHEY and CDR2 is SMNVEV (reference sequence). With 3 bases removed from V and 8 bases from J, the gap between germline ends came to 20 bases.

The V call is TRBV7-2, the J call TRBJ2-7; 9 nucleotides align to TRBD1. Germline assignment: CDR1 SGHTA and CDR2 FQGNSA. The CDR3 is made up of 16 amino acids. V shed 6 bases and J 9 bases; nucleotides not matched to a gene: 18. DNA of the CDR3: TGTGCCAGCAGTCTAGACGGATTACAGGGGGCCGTTGGGCAGTACTTC. Its protein is CASSLDGLQGAVGQYF.

The chain couples TRBV5-4 to TRBJ1-5; D gene unclear. Per germline, CDR1 SGHNT and CDR2 YYREEE (reference sequence). The length of the CDR3 is 13 residues. Trimming took off 2 bases at V and 0 bases at J, with 3 bases between the two ends. Here the CDR3 reads CASSLGSNQPQHF. The CDR3 region has the DNA TGTGCCAGCAGCTTAGGTAGCAATCAGCCCCAGCATTTT.

The chain uses TRBV6-1 and TRBJ2-3; D ambiguous. From germline, CDR1 is MNHNS and CDR2 SASEGT. The CDR3 runs 12 residues. The V end lost 2 bases, the J end lost 2 bases, and 2 bases lay between the germline ends. DNA of the CDR3: TGTGCCAGCAGTGAAACCACAGATACGCAGTATTTT. This gives the protein CASSETTDTQYF.

The chain has TRBV6-7 and TRBJ1-2; 8 nucleotides line up with TRBD1. TRBV6-7 is an ORF for which the function is uncertain. CDR3 length equals 15 residues. Germline trimming cut 6 bases from V and 1 base from J; bases unmatched to any gene: 7. The CDR3: CASSLAGGYNYGYTF. CDR3 nucleotide sequence: TGTGCCAGCAGCCTTGCAGGGGGCTATAACTATGGCTACACCTTC.

The chain carries TRBV6-2 or TRBV6-3 and TRBJ2-3; the D is unclear. Trimming stripped 4 bases from V and 11 bases from J, with 13 bases between. Germline loops: CDR1 MNHEY, CDR2 SVGEGT. The CDR3 runs to 12 residues. This CDR3 reads CASSSSVSVQYF. The CDR3 bases are TGTGCCAGCAGTTCGTCGGTATCTGTGCAGTATTTT.

This sequence joins TRBV7-2 and TRBJ2-1, with 8 bases lining up with TRBD2. The junction had 8 bases not matched to a gene; V was cut back by 3 bases and J by 7 bases. The CDR3 spans 15 residues. In germline, CDR1 is SGHTA, CDR2 FQGNSA. The CDR3 sequence: CASSFIAGPWNEQFF. The CDR3 DNA reads as TGTGCCAGCAGCTTCATAGCGGGGCCTTGGAATGAGCAGTTCTTC.

The chain recombines TRBV9 with TRBJ2-2; no reliable D call. CDR1 and CDR2 from the germline V gene are SGDLS and YYNGEE. The CDR3 totals 11 residues. The germline V and J ends were trimmed by 2 bases and 8 bases, with 4 bases remaining between them. The CDR3 DNA is TGTGCCAGCAGCGTGGCGGGGGAGCTGTTTTTT. Its protein is CASSVAGELFF.

The chain carries TRBV12-3 or TRBV12-4 and TRBJ1-5; D not resolved. V was cut by 6 bases and J by 4 bases, with 10 bases left in between. The CDR3 totals 13 residues. Here the CDR3 DNA reads TGTGCCAGCAGCTGGACCGAGAATCAGCCCCAGCATTTT. Translated, it gives CASSWTENQPQHF.

This clone was seen only once. The rearrangement uses TRBV15 and TRBJ1-2, with D unclear. The CDR3 extends over 14 amino acids. The V end was cut by 0 bases, the J end by 0 bases, with 5 bases between. Germline V gene sequence: CDR1 LNHNV, CDR2 YYDKDF (reference sequence). The CDR3 nucleotides are TGTGCCACCAGCAGAGACGTAACTAACTATGGCTACACCTTC. Translating gives CATSRDVTNYGYTF.

J is TRBJ1-6 and V is TRBV4-3; no clear D gene. Per the germline V gene, CDR1 is LGHNA and CDR2 is YSLEER. V was trimmed by 0 bases and J by 8 bases, leaving 26 bases between them. The CDR3 length is 20 residues. CDR3 nucleotides: TGCGCCAGCAGCCAAGATCGGGTTGTTCGAGGCCACAAATCCTATTCACCCCTCCACTTT. It translates to CASSQDRVVRGHKSYSPLHF.

This chain links TRBV5-6 with TRBJ2-1, with 12 bases lining up with TRBD2. V was clipped by 4 bases and J by 9 bases; unmatched bases: 14. The CDR3 spans 17 residues. From germline, CDR1 is SGHDT and CDR2 YYEEEE. CDR3 region: CASSRTGLAGSWGEQFF. The CDR3 nucleotides are TGTGCCAGCAGCAGAACCGGACTAGCGGGGTCCTGGGGTGAGCAGTTCTTC.

The chain couples TRBV6-2 or TRBV6-3 to TRBJ1-2; D might be TRBD1 (6 bases). The ends were cut back, 4 bases at V and 2 bases at J, with 8 bases in the middle. The germline gives CDR1 MNHEY, CDR2 SVGEGT. This CDR3 contains 13 residues. This CDR3 is CASSSGQNYGYTF. The CDR3, as DNA: TGTGCCAGCAGTTCCGGACAGAACTATGGCTACACCTTC.

The chain has TRBV7-3 and TRBJ2-7; D gene unclear. Germline lookup yields CDR1 SGHTA and CDR2 FQGTGA. With 0 bases removed from V and 1 base from J, the gap between germline ends came to 10 bases. The length of the CDR3 is 15 residues. CDR3 residues: CASSLTATDSYEQYF. In DNA, the CDR3 is TGTGCCAGCAGCTTAACTGCGACTGATTCCTACGAGCAGTACTTC.

The V call is TRBV6-5, the J call TRBJ1-4, with D unresolved. Trimming shortened V by 7 bases and J by 3 bases, and 9 bases separated the two germline ends. Germline V gene data show CDR1 as MNHEY and CDR2 as SVGAGI. CDR3 length: 13 residues. DNA of the CDR3: TGTGCCAGCACGGGCATGCCTAATGAAAAACTGTTTTTT. Translating it yields CASTGMPNEKLFF.

The chain uses TRBV28 and TRBJ2-1, with D perhaps TRBD1 (6 bases). This CDR3 region has 12 residues. Deletions cut 10 bases from V and 8 bases from J, with 15 bases between. Germline assignment: CDR1 MDHEN and CDR2 SYDVKM. CDR3 protein: CATFSQGYEQFF. The CDR3 DNA reads TGTGCCACCTTTTCACAGGGCTATGAGCAGTTCTTC.

This chain links TRBV27 with TRBJ2-2; D is ambiguous. Germline CDR1 is MNHEY and CDR2 is SMNVEV (reference sequence). This CDR3 has 14 residues. Deletions cut 2 bases from V and 6 bases from J, with 10 bases between. CDR3 residues: CASSLNFNPGELFF. DNA of the CDR3: TGTGCCAGCAGTTTAAACTTCAACCCCGGGGAGCTGTTTTTT.

The rearrangement links TRBV9 to TRBJ1-6; 9 nucleotides align to TRBD1. The CDR3 is 16 amino acids. CDR1 is SGDLS, CDR2 YYNGEE, per germline. The V gene end was trimmed by 1 base and the J gene end by 14 bases; junction bases not matched to a gene: 13. CDR3 coding DNA: TGTGCCAGCAGCGTATGGGGGACAGGGAGCCCGGGGGCCCTCCACTTT. This translates into CASSVWGTGSPGALHF.

The chain carries TRBV7-2 and TRBJ1-6; no definite D call. Germline CDR1 is SGHTA and CDR2 is FQGNSA. The CDR3 consists of 20 residues. V lost 0 bases, J lost 0 bases, and 18 bases lay in between. In DNA, the CDR3 is TGTGCCAGCAGCTTAGCTCGCAGAGACTACTTTAGCTCCTATAATTCACCCCTCCACTTT. Its translation is CASSLARRDYFSSYNSPLHF.

This clone appeared a single time. CDR3 in DNA: TGTGCCAGCAGCTTAGGGGGGTGGACTGAAGCTTTCTTT. It translates to CASSLGGWTEAFF. This chain joins TRBV7-3 and TRBJ1-1, with a weak D call TRBD1 (5 bases). Looked up from germline, CDR1 is SGHTA and CDR2 is FQGTGA. V was pared by 2 bases and J by 5 bases, with 9 bases between. The length of the CDR3 is 13 residues.

This clone was seen only once. The rearrangement joins TRBV24-1 to TRBJ2-1, with 13 bases that match TRBD2. The CDR3 is made up of 16 amino acids. Looked up from germline, CDR1 is KGHDR and CDR2 is SFDVKD. The trim removed 4 bases at V and 5 bases at J, leaving 4 bases unmatched. The CDR3 loop is CATSDPGLAGDNEQFF. The CDR3 nucleotides read TGTGCCACCAGTGACCCCGGACTAGCGGGAGACAATGAGCAGTTCTTC.

The V gene is TRBV19, the J gene TRBJ2-1; TRBD2 matches 14 bases. The CDR3 loop spans 18 amino acids. Germline trimming cut 11 bases from V and 0 bases from J; bases unmatched to any gene: 12. Germline CDR1 reads LNHDA; CDR2 reads SQIVND (reference sequence). This CDR3 is CASLGTSGRSRSYNEQFF. CDR3 nucleotide sequence: TGTGCCTCTTTAGGGACTAGCGGGAGATCCCGCTCCTACAATGAGCAGTTCTTC.

The genes are TRBV5-1 and TRBJ2-3, with TRBD2 matching over 10 bases. The V segment lost 1 base and the J segment 2 bases; nucleotides outside the gene matches: 16. This CDR3 has 20 residues. Germline V gives CDR1 SGHRS, CDR2 YFSETQ. The CDR3 nucleotides are TGCGCCAGCAGCTTGACCCCCCGGACTAGCGGAAGCGGAAACACAGATACGCAGTATTTT. This encodes CASSLTPRTSGSGNTDTQYF. Full variable domain (remainder filled in from reference TRBV5-1 and TRBJ2-3): KAGVTQTPRYLIKTRGQQVTLSCSPISGHRSVSWYQQTPGQGLQFLFEYFSETQRNKGNFPGRFSGRQFSNSRSEMNVSTLELGDSALYLCASSLTPRTSGSGNTDTQYFGPGTRLTVL.